What follows are 29 T cell receptor beta chains derived from one specimen sequenced in a study of cytomegalovirus exposure and HLA in healthy donors. With 60 Vbeta and 13 Jbeta primers, the PCR was carried out. TCRdb's copy holds only in-frame clones and misses some; the assay was immunoSEQ multiplex PCR. The data contain over 150,000 clones, 80% of them singletons. The sequenced material came from PBMCs. Every receptor here comes from a man aged 30 to 45 in good health and CMV-seropositive.

The V and J genes are TRBV11-2 and TRBJ2-7, with 9 nucleotides matching TRBD1. Germline loops: CDR1 SGHAT, CDR2 FQNNGV. CDR3 length: 15 amino acids. V was clipped by 4 bases and J by 1 base; unmatched bases: 5. This CDR3 is CASSSAGTGSYEQYF. As DNA, the CDR3 is TGTGCCAGCAGCTCCGCCGGGACAGGGTCCTACGAGCAGTACTTC.

The chain employs TRBV5-1 and TRBJ2-2, with TRBD1 matching over 11 bases. Germline CDR1 SGHRS, CDR2 YFSETQ. This CDR3 region has 16 residues. V lost 4 bases and J lost 3; bases outside the gene matches: 5. CDR3 nucleotides: TGCGCCAGCAGCCCTCCGGGACAGGGGGACACCGGGGAGCTGTTTTTT. Translating it yields CASSPPGQGDTGELFF.

The chain is built from TRBV18 and TRBJ1-1; D is unclear. The germline CDR1 and CDR2 sequences are KGHSH and LQKENI. V was pared by 5 bases and J by 3 bases, with 10 bases between. The CDR3 runs 13 residues. The CDR3 sequence is CASSSQIDTEAFF. The CDR3 DNA is TGTGCCAGCTCATCCCAAATAGACACTGAAGCTTTCTTT.

The chain carries TRBV2 and TRBJ2-3, with D possibly TRBD1 on 6 matching bases. Germline V CDR1 and CDR2: SNHLY, FYNNEI. CDR3 length equals 16 residues. The V end was cut by 2 bases, the J end by 1 base, with 13 bases between. Written as DNA, the CDR3 is TGTGCCAGCAGTGAAAACCAGGGGCTTCGCACAGATACGCAGTATTTT. Translated, it gives CASSENQGLRTDTQYF.

The DNA of the CDR3 is TGTGCCAGCAGCGTAGAGGGGGGGCGGTGGGGTGAGCAGTTCTTC. Translated, it gives CASSVEGGRWGEQFF. The V gene is TRBV9, the J gene TRBJ2-1, with D possibly TRBD2 on 7 matching bases. Trimming cost V 0 bases and J 9 bases, with 16 bases left between them. Germline V CDR1 and CDR2: SGDLS, YYNGEE. This CDR3 is built from 15 residues.

This chain uses TRBV5-4 with TRBJ1-2, with 8 bases lining up with TRBD1. CDR1 SGHNT and CDR2 YYREEE come from the germline V gene (reference sequence). CDR3 length: 14 residues. J lost 11 bases, V lost 5 bases, and 14 bases had no gene match. CDR3 in DNA: TGTGCCAGCAGTTTTGGGACAGGAAGAGTTCAGTACACCTTC. Translating gives CASSFGTGRVQYTF. Complete variable domain (other parts from reference TRBV5-4 and TRBJ1-2): ETGVTQSPTHLIKTRGQQVTLRCSSQSGHNTVSWYQQALGQGPQFIFQYYREEENGRGNFPPRFSGLQFPNYSSELNVNALELDDSALYLCASSFGTGRVQYTFGSGTRLTVV.

The chain is built from TRBV20-1 and TRBJ1-2; D call uncertain. Germline values: CDR1 DFQATT, CDR2 SNEGSKA (reference sequence). Between the trimmed V and J ends, which lost 4 bases and 5 bases, there was a span of 8 bases. This CDR3 has 11 residues. The CDR3: CSATVQYGYTF. The CDR3, as DNA: TGCAGTGCTACAGTCCAATATGGCTACACCTTC.

This clone appeared once. V is TRBV4-2 and J is TRBJ2-7; a weak D match, TRBD1 (5 bases). The germline CDR1 and CDR2 sequences are LGHNA and YNFKEQ. This CDR3 has 17 residues. Trimming shortened V by 2 bases and J by 1 base, and 18 bases separated the two germline ends. This CDR3 is CASSQYPPMAGSYEQYF. CDR3 sequence (DNA): TGTGCCAGCAGCCAATACCCGCCCATGGCAGGGTCCTACGAGCAGTACTTC.

The genes are TRBV9 and TRBJ2-2; 7 nucleotides match TRBD1. The CDR3 runs to 17 residues. The V gene end was trimmed by 0 bases and the J gene end by 1 base; junction bases not matched to a gene: 6. The germline V gene encodes CDR1 SGDLS and CDR2 YYNGEE. CDR3 nucleotides: TGTGCCAGCAGCGTAGTCCCCACAGGGGTGAACACCGGGGAGCTGTTTTTT. This gives the protein CASSVVPTGVNTGELFF.

This clone was counted between two and nine times. Different DNA sequences within this sample yield the same CDR3. The chain recombines TRBV20-1 with TRBJ2-5; a weak D match, TRBD2 (5 bases). Germline lookup yields CDR1 DFQATT and CDR2 SNEGSKA (reference sequence). The CDR3 has 11 amino acids. V lost 7 bases to trimming and J lost 1 base, with 7 bases between them. The CDR3 DNA is TGCAGTGGGACTGTCCAAGAGACCCAGTACTTC. It codes for CSGTVQETQYF.

The V gene is TRBV19, the J gene TRBJ2-7; D is undetermined. Germline V gene sequence: CDR1 LNHDA, CDR2 SQIVND (reference sequence). The CDR3 is 13 amino acids. Trimming stripped 3 bases from V and 0 bases from J, with 6 bases between. The CDR3: CASSMGPSYEQYF. CDR3 in DNA: TGTGCCAGTAGTATGGGCCCCTCCTACGAGCAGTACTTC.

V usage is TRBV11-2 and J usage is TRBJ1-3, with D hard to call. The CDR3 runs 13 residues. Germline-derived CDR1 and CDR2 are SGHAT and FQNNGV. Trimming stripped 1 base from V and 5 bases from J, with 6 bases between. The chain's CDR3 is CASSLAPRNTIYF. CDR3 bases: TGTGCCAGCAGCTTAGCCCCCAGAAACACCATATATTTT.

V gene TRBV27 combines with J gene TRBJ2-1; TRBD1 agrees at 9 bases. The CDR3 totals 16 residues. The trim removed 0 bases at V and 4 bases at J, leaving 4 bases unmatched. CDR1 MNHEY and CDR2 SMNVEV come from the germline V gene (reference sequence). The CDR3 sequence is CASSLSTGGFYNEQFF. The CDR3 DNA reads TGTGCCAGCAGTTTATCGACAGGGGGTTTTTACAATGAGCAGTTCTTC.

The rearrangement joins TRBV28 to TRBJ2-7, with a weak D call TRBD1 (5 bases). The length of the CDR3 is 13 residues. The V end was cut by 8 bases, the J end by 4 bases, with 15 bases between. The germline gives CDR1 MDHEN, CDR2 SYDVKM. Here the CDR3 DNA reads TGTGCCAGCCAGGGAACAGTAAAATACGAGCAGTACTTC. Protein sequence: CASQGTVKYEQYF.

This clone showed up just a few times. V usage is TRBV6-1 and J usage is TRBJ1-2, with 7 bases matching TRBD1. The CDR3 length is 15 residues. The V and J ends lost 7 bases and 0 bases, in that order; junction bases with no gene match: 8. Germline CDR1 is MNHNS and CDR2 is SASEGT. DNA for the CDR3: TGTGCCAGCACCCTAACAGGGGCCGCTAACTATGGCTACACCTTC. This sequence encodes CASTLTGAANYGYTF.

This chain joins TRBV5-6 and TRBJ1-5, with 7 nucleotides matching TRBD1. Losses at the gene ends were 3 bases for V and 6 bases for J; bases not matched to a gene: 6. The CDR3 is made up of 14 amino acids. CDR1 is SGHDT and CDR2 is YYEEEE in the germline V gene. The CDR3 sequence is CASSSGTAAQPQHF. CDR3 DNA sequence: TGTGCCAGCAGCTCCGGGACAGCGGCTCAGCCCCAGCATTTT.

This clone was detected only once. The chain uses TRBV15 and TRBJ2-7, with 11 bases lining up with TRBD1. The CDR3 extends over 16 amino acids. V dropped 0 bases and J dropped 3; count of bases not matched to a gene: 4. CDR1 is LNHNV and CDR2 is YYDKDF in the germline V gene (reference sequence). This CDR3 is CATSRDRDRGIYEQYF. For the CDR3, the DNA is TGTGCCACCAGCAGAGATCGGGACAGGGGGATCTACGAGCAGTACTTC.

The chain carries TRBV4-3 and TRBJ1-6; maybe TRBD1 (5 bases). The germline V and J ends were trimmed by 2 bases and 8 bases, with 10 bases remaining between them. Germline V CDR1 and CDR2: LGHNA, YSLEER. The CDR3 has 14 residues. The CDR3 nucleotides read TGCGCCAGCAGCCAAACAGGTGATTATTCACCCCTCCACTTT. Its protein product is CASSQTGDYSPLHF.

On this clone: A far larger clone is just one base off, so this is likely a read error. In DNA, the CDR3 is TGTGCCAGCAGCCAAGAGGAGGGAGCGGGCTACGAGCAGTACTTC. Translation gives CASSQEEGAGYEQYF. The chain is built from TRBV5-4 and TRBJ2-7; maybe TRBD2 (6 bases). Germline CDR1 reads SGHNT; CDR2 reads YYREEE (reference sequence). The CDR3 spans 15 residues. Trimming removed 4 bases at V and 3 bases at J, with 17 bases between. Using reference TRBV5-4 and TRBJ2-7 for the parts outside the CDR3, the full variable domain is ETGVTQSPTHLIKTRGQQVTLRCSSQSGHNTVSWYQQALGQGPQFIFQYYREEENGRGNFPPRFSGLQFPNYSSELNVNALELDDSALYLCASSQEEGAGYEQYFGPGTRLTVT.

The chain employs TRBV7-3 and TRBJ2-3; no reliable D call. There are 15 residues in the CDR3. Trimming cost V 2 bases and J 0 bases, with 9 bases left between them. Germline CDR1 SGHTA, CDR2 FQGTGA. CDR3 sequence (DNA): TGTGCCAGCAGCTTACTGGGCGTTAGCACAGATACGCAGTATTTT. This sequence encodes CASSLLGVSTDTQYF.

The gene calls are TRBV12-5 and TRBJ2-1, with no clear D. V lost 0 bases and J lost 8, with 5 bases in between. The CDR3 has 12 amino acids. In germline, CDR1 is LGHNT, CDR2 FRNRAP. The CDR3 loop is CASGLVEHEQFF. In DNA form, the CDR3 reads TGTGCTAGTGGTTTGGTGGAGCATGAGCAGTTCTTC.

The CDR3 sequence: CATSGGQETQYF. For the CDR3, the DNA is TGTGCCACCAGTGGAGGACAAGAGACCCAGTACTTC. V is TRBV15 and J is TRBJ2-5; maybe TRBD2 (5 bases). V was pared by 6 bases and J by 2 bases, with 7 bases between. The CDR3 totals 12 residues. Germline-derived CDR1 and CDR2 are LNHNV and YYDKDF (reference sequence).

The chain couples TRBV5-1 to TRBJ2-7, with 9 bases that match TRBD1. V lost 4 bases and J lost 6; bases outside the gene matches: 8. The CDR3 sequence is 14 residues long. The V gene's germline CDR1 is SGHRS and CDR2 YFSETQ. This chain's CDR3 is CASSRGQGGTEQYF. In nucleotides, the CDR3 is TGCGCCAGCAGCAGGGGACAGGGCGGGACCGAGCAGTACTTC.

This chain uses TRBV4-2 with TRBJ2-7, with 14 bases matching TRBD2. V lost 2 bases to trimming and J lost 7 bases; unmatched junction nucleotides: 7. The CDR3 length is 16 residues. The germline gives CDR1 LGHNA, CDR2 YNFKEQ. The chain's CDR3 is CASSQLTSGGAREQYF. The CDR3 DNA is TGTGCCAGCAGCCAACTGACTAGCGGGGGGGCTCGTGAGCAGTACTTC.

This chain joins TRBV7-9 and TRBJ1-1, with D hard to call. Germline V gene sequence: CDR1 SEHNR, CDR2 FQNEAQ (reference sequence). The V end was cut by 7 bases, the J end by 1 base, with 16 bases between. The CDR3 is made up of 15 amino acids. In nucleotides, the CDR3 is TGTGCCAGCAAGGCTGGCAGACTTCCGAACACTGAAGCTTTCTTT. Protein: CASKAGRLPNTEAFF.

This chain joins TRBV7-7 and TRBJ2-5; weak D call: TRBD1 (5 bases). Trimming shortened V by 5 bases and J by 3 bases, and 16 bases separated the two germline ends. CDR3 size: 15 residues. Germline-derived CDR1 and CDR2 are SSHAT and FNYEAQ (reference sequence). CDR3 coding DNA: TGTGCCAGCAGCCATACAGGACGCTTGAAAGAGACCCAGTACTTC. As protein: CASSHTGRLKETQYF.

This clone has only a few counts. The rearrangement links TRBV5-5 to TRBJ1-1; no reliable D call. The germline gives CDR1 SGHKS, CDR2 YYEKEE (reference sequence). Trimming removed 2 bases from V and 7 bases from J, with 12 bases in between. There are 13 residues in the CDR3. CDR3 residues: CASSLIGDGEAFF. CDR3 in DNA: TGTGCCAGCAGCTTAATCGGGGATGGTGAAGCTTTCTTT.

V usage is TRBV27 and J usage is TRBJ2-1; perhaps TRBD1 as D (6 bases). Looked up from germline, CDR1 is MNHEY and CDR2 is SMNVEV (reference sequence). This CDR3 spans 12 amino acids. V lost 9 bases and J lost 7, with 13 bases in between. CDR3 bases: TGTGCCAGTACAGGGTCGGGAAATGAGCAGTTCTTC. Translated, it gives CASTGSGNEQFF.

This rearrangement joins TRBV19 to TRBJ2-2, with 12 bases fitting TRBD2. This CDR3 has 16 amino acids. The germline V gene encodes CDR1 LNHDA and CDR2 SQIVND (reference sequence). Losses at the gene ends were 5 bases for V and 5 bases for J; bases not matched to a gene: 6. CDR3 loop: CASSSSGRASTGELFF. The CDR3 bases are TGTGCCAGTAGTTCTAGCGGGAGGGCGAGTACCGGGGAGCTGTTTTTT.